The 6 T cell receptor beta chains below were found in one sample sequenced in a study of blood T cell repertoires in COVID-19. TCRdb's table, derived via immunoSEQ multiplex PCR, lists solely in-frame clones and lacks some. The repertoire has about 140,000 clones, around 81% of them found once; the top ten carry more than 8%. Sample: peripheral blood. The receptor set was obtained from a human donor in a cohort sampled during active COVID-19.

V usage is TRBV12-3 or TRBV12-4 and J usage is TRBJ1-5; D unresolved. The CDR3 sequence is 12 residues long. V was pared by 4 bases and J by 7 bases, with 8 bases between. The CDR3 DNA reads TGTGCCAGCAGTTCTGCAGGCCAGCCCCAGCATTTT. Amino acid sequence: CASSSAGQPQHF.

The V and J genes are TRBV28 and TRBJ2-1, with 10 bases that match TRBD1. The germline V gene encodes CDR1 MDHEN and CDR2 SYDVKM. The CDR3 is 15 amino acids. V lost 3 bases to trimming and J lost 9 bases; unmatched junction nucleotides: 8. CDR3: CASSFSGTGASEQFF. DNA of the CDR3: TGTGCCAGCAGTTTTTCCGGGACAGGGGCGTCTGAGCAGTTCTTC.

The chain joins TRBV19 to TRBJ2-7, with D perhaps matching TRBD1 (6 bases). This CDR3 contains 14 residues. Trimming stripped 5 bases from V and 4 bases from J, with 15 bases between. In germline, CDR1 is LNHDA, CDR2 SQIVND (reference sequence). This CDR3 is CASSGSGTSYEQYF. The DNA of the CDR3 is TGTGCCAGTAGTGGCTCCGGGACATCGTACGAGCAGTACTTC.

The chain links TRBV15 to TRBJ2-3; 9 bases agree with TRBD1. This CDR3 has 15 residues. J was trimmed by 3 bases and V by 4 bases; bases with no gene match: 5. CDR1 is LNHNV, CDR2 YYDKDF, per germline (reference sequence). CDR3 nucleotide sequence: TGTGCCACCAGCACCCGGACAGGGGCGACAGATACGCAGTATTTT. It specifies CATSTRTGATDTQYF.

The chain uses TRBV13 and TRBJ1-4, with TRBD1 matching over 8 bases. The junction had 17 bases not matched to a gene; V was cut back by 4 bases and J by 7 bases. The CDR3 loop spans 18 amino acids. CDR1 and CDR2 from the germline V gene are PRHDT and FYEKMQ (reference sequence). The CDR3 DNA reads TGTGCCAGCAGCTCAACCCGGGACAGGTTTACCGCAGGTGAAAAACTGTTTTTT. It is translated as CASSSTRDRFTAGEKLFF. Full variable domain (rest looked up from reference TRBV13 and TRBJ1-4): AAGVIQSPRHLIKEKRETATLKCYPIPRHDTVYWYQQGPGQDPQFLISFYEKMQSDKGSIPDRFSAQQFSDYHSELNMSSLELGDSALYFCASSSTRDRFTAGEKLFFGSGTQLSVL.

The chain employs TRBV25-1 and TRBJ2-7, with D perhaps TRBD2 (6 bases). CDR1 and CDR2 (germline): MGHDK, SYGVNS. With 6 bases removed from V and 3 bases from J, the gap between germline ends came to 18 bases. The CDR3 has 15 amino acids. The CDR3 region is CASSSIRQGGYEQYF. CDR3 coding DNA: TGTGCCAGCAGCTCGATAAGGCAGGGAGGCTACGAGCAGTACTTC.